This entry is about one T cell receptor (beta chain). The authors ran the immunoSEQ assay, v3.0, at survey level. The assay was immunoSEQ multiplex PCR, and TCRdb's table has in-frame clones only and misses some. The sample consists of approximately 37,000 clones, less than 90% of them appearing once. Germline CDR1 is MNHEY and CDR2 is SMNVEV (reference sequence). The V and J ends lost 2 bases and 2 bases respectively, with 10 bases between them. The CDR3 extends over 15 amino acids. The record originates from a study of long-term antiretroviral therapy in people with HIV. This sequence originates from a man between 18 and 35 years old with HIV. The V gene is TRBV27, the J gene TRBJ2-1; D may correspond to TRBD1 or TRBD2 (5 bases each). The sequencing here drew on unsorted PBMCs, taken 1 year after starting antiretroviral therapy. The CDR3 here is CASSLRWGPYNEQFF. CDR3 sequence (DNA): TGTGCCAGCAGTTTACGTTGGGGACCCTACAATGAGCAGTTCTTC.